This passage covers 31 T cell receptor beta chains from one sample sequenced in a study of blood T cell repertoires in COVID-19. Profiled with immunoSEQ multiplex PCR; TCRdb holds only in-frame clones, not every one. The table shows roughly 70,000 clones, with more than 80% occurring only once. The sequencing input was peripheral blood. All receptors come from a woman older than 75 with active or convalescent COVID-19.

CDR3 nucleotides: TGTGCCAGCATCCCCAGTGGTGACTATGGCTACACCTTC. Amino acids: CASIPSGDYGYTF. The chain recombines TRBV6-6 with TRBJ1-2; unclear D gene. Per germline, CDR1 MNHNY and CDR2 SVGAGI (reference sequence). Trimming shortened V by 7 bases and J by 3 bases, and 12 bases separated the two germline ends. The CDR3 runs 13 residues.

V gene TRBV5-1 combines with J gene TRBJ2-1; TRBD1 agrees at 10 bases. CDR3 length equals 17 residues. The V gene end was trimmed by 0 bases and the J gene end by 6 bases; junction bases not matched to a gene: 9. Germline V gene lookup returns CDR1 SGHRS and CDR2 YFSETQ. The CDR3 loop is CASSLALVWDRGNEQFF. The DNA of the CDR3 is TGCGCCAGCAGCTTGGCCTTGGTATGGGACAGGGGCAATGAGCAGTTCTTC.

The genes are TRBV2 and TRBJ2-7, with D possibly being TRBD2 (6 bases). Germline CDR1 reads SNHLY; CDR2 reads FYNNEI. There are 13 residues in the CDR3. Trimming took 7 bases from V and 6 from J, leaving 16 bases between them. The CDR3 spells CASMPSAVGEQYF. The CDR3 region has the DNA TGTGCCAGCATGCCTAGCGCGGTCGGCGAGCAGTACTTC. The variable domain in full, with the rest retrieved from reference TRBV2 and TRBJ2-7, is EPEVTQTPSHQVTQMGQEVILRCVPISNHLYFYWYRQILGQKVEFLVSFYNNEISEKSEIFDDQFSVERPDGSNFTLKIRSTKLEDSAMYFCASMPSAVGEQYFGPGTRLTVT.

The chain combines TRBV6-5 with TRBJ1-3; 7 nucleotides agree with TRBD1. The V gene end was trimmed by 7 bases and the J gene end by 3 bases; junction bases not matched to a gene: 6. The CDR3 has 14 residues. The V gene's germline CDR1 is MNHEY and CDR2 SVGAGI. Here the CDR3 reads CASTEGARGNTIYF. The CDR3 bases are TGTGCCAGCACCGAGGGGGCCCGTGGAAACACCATATATTTT.

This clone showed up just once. Here the CDR3 DNA reads TGTGCCAGCGCGACAGGGTCCGGGGAGACCCAGTACTTC. The encoded protein is CASATGSGETQYF. This chain connects TRBV2 to TRBJ2-5; TRBD1 matches at 7 bases. Unmatched junction bases numbered 8, after V lost 8 bases and J lost 5 bases. The CDR3 sequence is 13 residues long. Germline CDR1 reads SNHLY; CDR2 reads FYNNEI.

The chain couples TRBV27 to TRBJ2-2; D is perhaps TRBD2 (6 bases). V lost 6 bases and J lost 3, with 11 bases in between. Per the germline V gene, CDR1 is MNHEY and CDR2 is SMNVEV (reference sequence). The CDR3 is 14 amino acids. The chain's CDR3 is CASRLAGHTGELFF. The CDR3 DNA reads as TGTGCCAGCAGACTAGCAGGGCACACCGGGGAGCTGTTTTTT.

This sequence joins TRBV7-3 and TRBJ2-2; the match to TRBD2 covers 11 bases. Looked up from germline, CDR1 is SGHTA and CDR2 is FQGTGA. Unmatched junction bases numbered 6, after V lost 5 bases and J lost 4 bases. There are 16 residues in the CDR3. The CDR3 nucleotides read TGTGCCAGCAGCGATAGCGGGAGGGGCGTCACCGGGGAGCTGTTTTTT. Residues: CASSDSGRGVTGELFF.

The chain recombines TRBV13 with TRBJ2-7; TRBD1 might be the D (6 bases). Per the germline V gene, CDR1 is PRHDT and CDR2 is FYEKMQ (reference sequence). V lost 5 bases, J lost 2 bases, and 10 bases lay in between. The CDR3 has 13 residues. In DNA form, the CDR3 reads TGTGCCAGCAGCCTTAACAGGGCCTACGAGCAGTACTTC. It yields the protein CASSLNRAYEQYF.

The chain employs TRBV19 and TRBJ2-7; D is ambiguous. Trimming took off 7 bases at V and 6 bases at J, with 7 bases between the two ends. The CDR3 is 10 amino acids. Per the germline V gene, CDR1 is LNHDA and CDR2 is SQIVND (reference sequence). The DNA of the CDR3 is TGTGCCAGTAATACTACCGAGCAGTACTTC. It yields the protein CASNTTEQYF.

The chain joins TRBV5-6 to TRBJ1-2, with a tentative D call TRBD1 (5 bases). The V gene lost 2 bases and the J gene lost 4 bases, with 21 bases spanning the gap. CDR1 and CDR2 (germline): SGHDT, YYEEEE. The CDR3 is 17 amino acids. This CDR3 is CASSLWDAYSGGYGYTF. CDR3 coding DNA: TGTGCCAGCAGCTTATGGGACGCCTATTCGGGGGGCTATGGCTACACCTTC.

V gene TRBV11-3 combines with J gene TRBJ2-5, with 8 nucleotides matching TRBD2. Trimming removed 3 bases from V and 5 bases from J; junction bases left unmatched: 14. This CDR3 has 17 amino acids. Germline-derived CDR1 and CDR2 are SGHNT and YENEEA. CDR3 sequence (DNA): TGTGCCAGCAGCTTCAGGATAGCGGGATGGTGGTTGGAGACCCAGTACTTC. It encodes CASSFRIAGWWLETQYF.

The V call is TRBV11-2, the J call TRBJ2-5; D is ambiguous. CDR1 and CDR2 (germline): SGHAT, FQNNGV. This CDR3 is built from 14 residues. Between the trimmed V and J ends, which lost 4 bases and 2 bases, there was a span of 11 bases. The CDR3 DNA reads TGTGCCAGCAGCTCCCAAAGCATACAAGAGACCCAGTACTTC. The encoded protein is CASSSQSIQETQYF.

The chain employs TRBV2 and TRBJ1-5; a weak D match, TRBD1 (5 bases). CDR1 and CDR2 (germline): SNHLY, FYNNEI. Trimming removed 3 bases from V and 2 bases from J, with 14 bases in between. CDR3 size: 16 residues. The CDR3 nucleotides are TGTGCCAGCAGTGAGTTTGCCAGGGAGGGCAATCAGCCCCAGCATTTT. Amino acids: CASSEFAREGNQPQHF.

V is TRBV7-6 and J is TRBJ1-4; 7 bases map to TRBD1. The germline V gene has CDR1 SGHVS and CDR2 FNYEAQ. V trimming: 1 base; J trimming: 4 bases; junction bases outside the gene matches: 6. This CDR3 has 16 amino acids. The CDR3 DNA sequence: TGTGCCAGCAGCTTAGGCCCACAGGGGATTAATGAAAAACTGTTTTTT. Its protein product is CASSLGPQGINEKLFF.

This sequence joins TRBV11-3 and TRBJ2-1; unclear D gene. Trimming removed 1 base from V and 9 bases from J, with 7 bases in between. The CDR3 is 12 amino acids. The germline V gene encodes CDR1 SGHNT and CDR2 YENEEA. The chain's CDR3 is CASSLGPREQFF. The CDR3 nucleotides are TGTGCCAGCAGCTTAGGTCCTCGTGAGCAGTTCTTC.

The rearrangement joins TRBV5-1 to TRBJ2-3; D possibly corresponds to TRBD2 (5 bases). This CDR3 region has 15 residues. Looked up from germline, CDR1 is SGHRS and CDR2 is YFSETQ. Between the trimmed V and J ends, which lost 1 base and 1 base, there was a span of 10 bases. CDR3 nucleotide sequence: TGCGCCAGCAGCTTGTCGTCAGCGGGCACAGATACGCAGTATTTT. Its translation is CASSLSSAGTDTQYF. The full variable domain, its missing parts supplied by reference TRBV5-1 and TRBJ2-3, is KAGVTQTPRYLIKTRGQQVTLSCSPISGHRSVSWYQQTPGQGLQFLFEYFSETQRNKGNFPGRFSGRQFSNSRSEMNVSTLELGDSALYLCASSLSSAGTDTQYFGPGTRLTVL.

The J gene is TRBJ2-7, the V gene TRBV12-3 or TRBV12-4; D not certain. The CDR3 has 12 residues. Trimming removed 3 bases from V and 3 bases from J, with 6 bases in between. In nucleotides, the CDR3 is TGTGCCAGCAGTTTGCGTGGCTACGAGCAGTACTTC. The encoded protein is CASSLRGYEQYF.

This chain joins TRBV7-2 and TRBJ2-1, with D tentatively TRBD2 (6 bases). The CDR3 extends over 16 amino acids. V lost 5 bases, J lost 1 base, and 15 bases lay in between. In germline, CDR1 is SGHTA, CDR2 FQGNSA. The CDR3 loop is CASSPQGRGSYNEQFF. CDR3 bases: TGTGCCAGCAGCCCCCAAGGGCGGGGATCCTACAATGAGCAGTTCTTC.

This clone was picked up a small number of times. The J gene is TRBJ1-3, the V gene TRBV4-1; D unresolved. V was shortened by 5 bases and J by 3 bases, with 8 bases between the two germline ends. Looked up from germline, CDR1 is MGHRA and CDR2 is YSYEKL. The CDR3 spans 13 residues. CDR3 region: CASSNPGGNTIYF. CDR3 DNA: TGCGCCAGCAGCAATCCAGGTGGAAACACCATATATTTT.

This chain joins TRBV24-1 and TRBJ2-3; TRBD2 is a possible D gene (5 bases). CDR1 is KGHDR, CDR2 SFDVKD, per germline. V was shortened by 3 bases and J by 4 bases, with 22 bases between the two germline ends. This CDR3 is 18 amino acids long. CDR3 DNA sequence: TGTGCCACCAGTGATCGTCGTTCTAAGGACTTGAGCCCAGATACGCAGTATTTT. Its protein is CATSDRRSKDLSPDTQYF.

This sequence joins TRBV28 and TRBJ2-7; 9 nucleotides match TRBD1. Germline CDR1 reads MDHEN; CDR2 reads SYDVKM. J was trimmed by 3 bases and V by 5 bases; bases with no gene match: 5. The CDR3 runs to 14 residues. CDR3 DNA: TGTGCCAGCAGTCACCGGACAGGGGACTACGAGCAGTACTTC. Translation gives CASSHRTGDYEQYF. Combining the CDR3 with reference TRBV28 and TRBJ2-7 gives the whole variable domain DVKVTQSSRYLVKRTGEKVFLECVQDMDHENMFWYRQDPGLGLRLIYFSYDVKMKEKGDIPEGYSVSREKKERFSLILESASTNQTSMYLCASSHRTGDYEQYFGPGTRLTVT.

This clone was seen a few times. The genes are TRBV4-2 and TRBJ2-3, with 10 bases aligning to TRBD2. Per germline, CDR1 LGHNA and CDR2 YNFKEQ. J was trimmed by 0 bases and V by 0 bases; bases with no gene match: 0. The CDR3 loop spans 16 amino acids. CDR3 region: CASSQEAGGSTDTQYF. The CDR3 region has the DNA TGTGCCAGCAGCCAAGAAGCGGGAGGGAGCACAGATACGCAGTATTTT.

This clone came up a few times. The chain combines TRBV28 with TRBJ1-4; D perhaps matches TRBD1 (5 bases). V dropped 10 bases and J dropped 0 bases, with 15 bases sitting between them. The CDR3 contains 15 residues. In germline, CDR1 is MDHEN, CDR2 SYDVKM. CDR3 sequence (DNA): TGTGCCACGACGAGACAGAGAACAACTAATGAAAAACTGTTTTTT. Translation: CATTRQRTTNEKLFF.

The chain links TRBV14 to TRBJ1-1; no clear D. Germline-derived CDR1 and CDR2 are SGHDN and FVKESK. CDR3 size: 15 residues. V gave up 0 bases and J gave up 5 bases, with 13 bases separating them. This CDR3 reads CASSQDGPSRTEAFF. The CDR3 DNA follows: TGTGCCAGCAGCCAAGACGGCCCTTCGAGGACTGAAGCTTTCTTT.

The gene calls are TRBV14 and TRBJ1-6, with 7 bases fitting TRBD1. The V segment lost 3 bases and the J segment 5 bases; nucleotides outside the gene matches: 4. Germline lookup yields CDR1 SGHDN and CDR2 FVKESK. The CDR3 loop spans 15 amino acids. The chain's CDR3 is CASSQGRGNNSPLHF. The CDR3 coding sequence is TGTGCCAGCAGCCAGGGCAGGGGGAATAATTCACCCCTCCACTTT. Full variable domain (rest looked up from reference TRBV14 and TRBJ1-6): EAGVTQFPSHSVIEKGQTVTLRCDPISGHDNLYWYRRVMGKEIKFLLHFVKESKQDESGMPNNRFLAERTGGTYSTLKVQPAELEDSGVYFCASSQGRGNNSPLHFGNGTRLTVT.

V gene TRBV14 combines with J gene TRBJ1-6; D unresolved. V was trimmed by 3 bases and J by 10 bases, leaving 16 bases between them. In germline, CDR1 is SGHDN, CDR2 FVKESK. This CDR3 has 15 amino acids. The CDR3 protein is CASSQGSGLYSPLHF. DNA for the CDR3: TGTGCCAGCAGCCAGGGCAGCGGGTTGTACTCACCCCTCCACTTT.

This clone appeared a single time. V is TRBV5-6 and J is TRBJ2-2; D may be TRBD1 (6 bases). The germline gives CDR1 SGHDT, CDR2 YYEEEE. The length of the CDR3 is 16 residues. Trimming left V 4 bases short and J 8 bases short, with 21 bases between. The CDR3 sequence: CASSPSWWLTGGELFF. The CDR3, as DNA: TGTGCCAGCAGCCCTTCGTGGTGGCTTACAGGGGGGGAGCTGTTTTTT.

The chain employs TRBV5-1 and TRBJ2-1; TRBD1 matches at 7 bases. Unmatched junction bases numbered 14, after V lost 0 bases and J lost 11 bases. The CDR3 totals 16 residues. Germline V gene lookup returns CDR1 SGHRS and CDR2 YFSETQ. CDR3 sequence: CASSLAGTEVTTKQFF. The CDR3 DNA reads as TGCGCCAGCAGCTTGGCAGGGACAGAAGTTACCACCAAGCAGTTCTTC.

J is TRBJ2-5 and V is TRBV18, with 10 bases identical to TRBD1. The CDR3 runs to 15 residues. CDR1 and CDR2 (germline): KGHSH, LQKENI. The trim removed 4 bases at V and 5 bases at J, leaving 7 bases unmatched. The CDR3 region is CASSQRQGAGETQYF. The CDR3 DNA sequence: TGTGCCAGCTCACAAAGACAGGGGGCAGGGGAGACCCAGTACTTC.

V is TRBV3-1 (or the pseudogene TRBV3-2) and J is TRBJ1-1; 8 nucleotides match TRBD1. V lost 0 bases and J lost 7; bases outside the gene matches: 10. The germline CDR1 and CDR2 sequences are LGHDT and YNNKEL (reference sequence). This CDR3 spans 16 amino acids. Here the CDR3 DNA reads TGTGCCAGCAGCCAAGATCGGACAGGGAGCCGCCATGAAGCTTTCTTT. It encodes CASSQDRTGSRHEAFF.

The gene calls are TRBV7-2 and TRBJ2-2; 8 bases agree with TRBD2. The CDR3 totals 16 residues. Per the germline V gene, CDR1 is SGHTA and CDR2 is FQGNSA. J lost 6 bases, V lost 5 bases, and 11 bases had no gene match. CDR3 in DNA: TGTGCCAGCAGCCCCACCGGGACTAGTATCGCCGGGGAGCTGTTTTTT. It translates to CASSPTGTSIAGELFF.